One and the same sample provided the 8 T cell receptor beta chains below, sequenced in a study of shared clonotypes between healthy human individuals. The naive CD8 fraction comprised CD45RO-negative cells positively selected for CCR7 and excluded terminally differentiated effector memory CD45RA+ cells. Libraries were prepared by immunoSEQ multiplex PCR; TCRdb keeps only in-frame clonotypes and omits some of them. The data hold some 2,000,000 clones, with approximately 94% observed a single time. The sample consisted of naive CD8+ T cells sorted from blood. The receptors derive from a man between 18 and 29 years old in good health.

This clone was counted once. This chain joins TRBV6-1 and TRBJ2-5; D call uncertain. The CDR3 totals 13 residues. In germline, CDR1 is MNHNS, CDR2 SASEGT. The V end lost 8 bases, the J end lost 2 bases, and 12 bases lay between the germline ends. This CDR3 reads CASRTVGQETQYF. CDR3 coding DNA: TGTGCCAGCCGAACGGTGGGTCAAGAGACCCAGTACTTC.

The J gene is TRBJ1-3, the V gene TRBV28; D is ambiguous. Germline lookup yields CDR1 MDHEN and CDR2 SYDVKM. This CDR3 has 15 residues. V lost 4 bases and J lost 0, with 10 bases in between. CDR3 loop: CASSWALSSGNTIYF. The CDR3 DNA follows: TGTGCCAGCAGTTGGGCGCTCAGCTCTGGAAACACCATATATTTT. Full variable domain (outside the CDR3, taken from reference TRBV28 and TRBJ1-3): DVKVTQSSRYLVKRTGEKVFLECVQDMDHENMFWYRQDPGLGLRLIYFSYDVKMKEKGDIPEGYSVSREKKERFSLILESASTNQTSMYLCASSWALSSGNTIYFGEGSWLTVV.

The J gene is TRBJ2-7, the V gene TRBV19; D might be TRBD2 (6 bases). Trimming shortened V by 0 bases and J by 1 base, and 13 bases separated the two germline ends. Germline loops: CDR1 LNHDA, CDR2 SQIVND (reference sequence). This CDR3 contains 16 residues. Written as DNA, the CDR3 is TGTGCCAGTAGTATAGATCCGATTAGCGGATCCTACGAGCAGTACTTC. It specifies CASSIDPISGSYEQYF. Looking up the rest from reference TRBV19 and TRBJ2-7 gives the full variable domain: DGGITQSPKYLFRKEGQNVTLSCEQNLNHDAMYWYRQDPGQGLRLIYYSQIVNDFQKGDIAEGYSVSREKKESFPLTVTSAQKNPTAFYLCASSIDPISGSYEQYFGPGTRLTVT.

This chain uses TRBV4-1 with TRBJ2-7; maybe TRBD1 (5 bases). V gave up 0 bases and J gave up 0 bases, with 9 bases separating them. Looked up from germline, CDR1 is MGHRA and CDR2 is YSYEKL. The CDR3 loop spans 15 amino acids. CDR3 DNA: TGCGCCAGCAGCCAAGACTGGGGCGCCTCCTACGAGCAGTACTTC. The encoded protein is CASSQDWGASYEQYF.

The J gene is TRBJ2-7, the V gene TRBV4-1, with D perhaps matching TRBD1 (6 bases). CDR3 length equals 15 residues. The V gene's germline CDR1 is MGHRA and CDR2 YSYEKL. Trimming removed 4 bases at V and 6 bases at J, with 19 bases between. The CDR3 coding sequence is TGCGCCAGCAGCCTCCTACCGTCAGGGGCCCCCGAGCAGTACTTC. It is translated as CASSLLPSGAPEQYF.

This chain links TRBV13 with TRBJ2-7, with D perhaps assigned TRBD1 or TRBD2 (5 bases each). This CDR3 region has 15 residues. V was trimmed by 5 bases and J by 3 bases, leaving 17 bases between them. Looked up from germline, CDR1 is PRHDT and CDR2 is FYEKMQ (reference sequence). Written as DNA, the CDR3 is TGTGCCAGCAGCCGGAGAGCCGGGGCCCACTACGAGCAGTACTTC. It translates to CASSRRAGAHYEQYF. The full variable domain, completed using reference TRBV13 and TRBJ2-7, is AAGVIQSPRHLIKEKRETATLKCYPIPRHDTVYWYQQGPGQDPQFLISFYEKMQSDKGSIPDRFSAQQFSDYHSELNMSSLELGDSALYFCASSRRAGAHYEQYFGPGTRLTVT.

This rearrangement joins TRBV18 to TRBJ2-7, with TRBD2 identical over 11 bases. The V gene end was trimmed by 3 bases and the J gene end by 2 bases; junction bases not matched to a gene: 6. CDR1 KGHSH and CDR2 LQKENI come from the germline V gene. This CDR3 has 16 amino acids. CDR3 loop: CASSPTGLADTYEQYF. CDR3 bases: TGTGCCAGCTCACCGACGGGACTAGCGGATACCTACGAGCAGTACTTC.

This clone was seen just once. The rearrangement links TRBV7-9 to TRBJ2-2; D is uncertain. Per the germline V gene, CDR1 is SEHNR and CDR2 is FQNEAQ (reference sequence). V was cut by 6 bases and J by 11 bases, with 10 bases left in between. The CDR3 spans 11 residues. In nucleotides, the CDR3 is TGTGCCAGCAGTCCAGAGGTAGAGCTGTTTTTT. This codes for CASSPEVELFF.